Below are 7 T cell receptor beta chains sequenced from a single sample in a study of blood T cell repertoires in COVID-19 (dated by TCRdb to the early 2020s). Library prep was done by the immunoSEQ multiplex PCR assay. TCRdb carries this immuneACCESS record with in-frame sequences only. Its versions omit some clonotypes, under half of them owing to an unresolved V gene in the studies checked, with the rest unexplained. The sample table lists under 200,000 clones, around 87% of them with a count of one. Together, the top ten hold roughly 25% of the sample. The specimen sequenced was PBMCs or T cells enriched from blood (not recorded which). The receptors shown here come from a middle-aged woman in a cohort exposed to, infected with or recovered from COVID-19 (not recorded which).

The chain carries TRBV10-3 and TRBJ2-7; D possibly corresponds to TRBD2 (5 bases). CDR3 length equals 14 residues. The V end was cut by 0 bases, the J end by 1 base, with 7 bases between. Germline V gives CDR1 ENHRY, CDR2 SYGVKD. The CDR3 reads CAISESEESYEQYF. The DNA for the CDR3 is TGTGCCATCAGTGAGTCGGAGGAGTCCTACGAGCAGTACTTC.

The gene calls are TRBV5-1 and TRBJ2-7; possibly TRBD1 for D (5 bases). This CDR3 has 15 amino acids. CDR1 SGHRS and CDR2 YFSETQ come from the germline V gene. Trimming shortened V by 4 bases and J by 5 bases, and 19 bases separated the two germline ends. CDR3: CASSTRQPLRDEQYF. DNA of the CDR3: TGCGCCAGCAGCACACGACAGCCCCTCCGGGACGAGCAGTACTTC.

V is TRBV10-2 and J is TRBJ2-1, with D possibly being TRBD2 (6 bases). In germline, CDR1 is WSHSY, CDR2 SAAADI. This CDR3 is built from 13 residues. V was pared by 6 bases and J by 3 bases, with 9 bases between. The CDR3 loop reads CASRVSGYNEQFF. The CDR3 nucleotides read TGCGCCAGCAGGGTTAGCGGCTACAATGAGCAGTTCTTC.

This rearrangement joins TRBV6-4 to TRBJ2-3; 9 positions match TRBD2. The germline V gene encodes CDR1 MRHNA and CDR2 SNTAGT. Trimming removed 5 bases from V and 3 bases from J; junction bases left unmatched: 6. This CDR3 comprises 15 residues. In DNA, the CDR3 is TGTGCCAGCAGTTCAGCGGGAGGCGGAACAGATACGCAGTATTTT. It codes for CASSSAGGGTDTQYF.

The V and J genes are TRBV5-1 and TRBJ2-1; D is ambiguous. CDR1 and CDR2 (germline): SGHRS, YFSETQ. Trimming removed 0 bases from V and 2 bases from J, with 21 bases in between. CDR3 length: 19 residues. In DNA, the CDR3 is TGCGCCAGCAGCTTGGGGGTAGTGGCGCTTTCGGCGGCCTACAATGAGCAGTTCTTC. Translated: CASSLGVVALSAAYNEQFF.

The chain is built from TRBV27 and TRBJ2-7, with a possible D match to TRBD2 (6 bases). This CDR3 is 14 amino acids long. Germline CDR1 is MNHEY and CDR2 is SMNVEV (reference sequence). Trimming removed 3 bases from V and 4 bases from J, with 13 bases in between. For the CDR3, the DNA is TGTGCCAGCAGTTTTGTGGGGGGTCGGTACGAGCAGTACTTC. This translates into CASSFVGGRYEQYF.

This chain connects TRBV19 to TRBJ1-6; D might be TRBD1 (6 bases). The CDR3 consists of 14 residues. V was clipped by 5 bases and J by 5 bases, with 10 bases between them. In germline, CDR1 is LNHDA, CDR2 SQIVND (reference sequence). The CDR3 bases are TGTGCCAGTAGTGGGACATGGGATAATTCACCCCTCCACTTT. This sequence encodes CASSGTWDNSPLHF.